This is a list of T cell receptor beta chains from one sample in a study of T cells expressing NK-cell markers. From its re-call of the 5' RACE reads, TCRdb lists each CDR3 protein once, without DNA. Listed are 440,000 or so distinct CDR3 sequences; approximately 7% falls within the top ten. The sequencing sample was made of blood T cells: a sorted CD56 or NKG2C T cell subset, CD4+ or CD8+ T cells, or bulk PBMC T cells (not recorded which). These receptors came from a woman aged 18 to 75 in good health. Each CDR3 is given with its conserved first and last residue.

CDR3aa	j_gene	v_gene
CASSVSGAPARETQYF	TRBJ2-5	TRBV9
CASSPLSGADATDTQYF	TRBJ2-3	TRBV27
CASSDRDPSYNEQFF	TRBJ2-1	TRBV6-1
CASSGAGGYSPLHF	TRBJ1-6	TRBV10-2
CASTQEGLRSIPKNIQYF	TRBJ2-4	TRBV2
CASSLMGQSYEQYF	TRBJ2-7	TRBV7-3
CATSRGRGVGQPQHF	TRBJ1-5	TRBV15
CASSSDLGTRLYEQYF	TRBJ2-7	TRBV12-3/TRBV12-4
CASSSGPQSSYNEQFF	TRBJ2-1	TRBV12-3/TRBV12-4
CASSSHGPDSGDTQYF	TRBJ2-3	TRBV7-3
CASRSGYNEQFF	TRBJ2-1	TRBV27
CASRSRGRDTQYF	TRBJ2-3	TRBV7-2
CSARKGWTGPFYEQYF	TRBJ2-7	TRBV20-1
CASSVAGAPYEQYF	TRBJ2-7	TRBV5-1
CASSLRRTPKNPMNTEAFF	TRBJ1-1	TRBV7-8
CATRSGYPYNEQFF	TRBJ2-1	TRBV15
CASNTQGYQETQYF	TRBJ2-5	TRBV12-3/TRBV12-4
CASSLRSYRGAGYTF	TRBJ1-2	TRBV5-6
CASSHLLEASGGTPNTGELFF	TRBJ2-2	TRBV3-1
CSARGRGSAGNTIYF	TRBJ1-3	TRBV20-1
CSAPPGTPYGYTF	TRBJ1-2	TRBV20-1
CASSDDPRGGLPGELFF	TRBJ2-2	TRBV9
CASSVQGGGELFF	TRBJ2-2	TRBV9
CASSPGRGETQYF	TRBJ2-5	TRBV6-1
CASSLGREDETQYF	TRBJ2-5	TRBV5-1
CSARRLWAQETQYF	TRBJ2-5	TRBV20-1
CASSSEGGYQETQYF	TRBJ2-5	TRBV19
CASSVYGGTIYF	TRBJ1-3	TRBV7-2
CASSFGLAGTNTGELFF	TRBJ2-2	TRBV12-3/TRBV12-4
CASSLGTSGVLPYNEQFF	TRBJ2-1	TRBV6-1
CASSLDWRWSEKLFF	TRBJ1-4	TRBV11-2
CASSDSGEGPDTQYF	TRBJ2-3	TRBV7-8
CSARDSDGEDTQYF	TRBJ2-3	TRBV20-1
CSGQRGGHNNEQFF	TRBJ2-1	TRBV29-1
CASRHQTEAFF	TRBJ1-1	TRBV12-3/TRBV12-4
CSAKSRNYNEQFF	TRBJ2-1	TRBV20-1
CASSLVRGPGETQYF	TRBJ2-5	TRBV11-2
CAITKDSAYGYTF	TRBJ1-2	TRBV10-3
CASKRDTGELFF	TRBJ2-2	TRBV7-9